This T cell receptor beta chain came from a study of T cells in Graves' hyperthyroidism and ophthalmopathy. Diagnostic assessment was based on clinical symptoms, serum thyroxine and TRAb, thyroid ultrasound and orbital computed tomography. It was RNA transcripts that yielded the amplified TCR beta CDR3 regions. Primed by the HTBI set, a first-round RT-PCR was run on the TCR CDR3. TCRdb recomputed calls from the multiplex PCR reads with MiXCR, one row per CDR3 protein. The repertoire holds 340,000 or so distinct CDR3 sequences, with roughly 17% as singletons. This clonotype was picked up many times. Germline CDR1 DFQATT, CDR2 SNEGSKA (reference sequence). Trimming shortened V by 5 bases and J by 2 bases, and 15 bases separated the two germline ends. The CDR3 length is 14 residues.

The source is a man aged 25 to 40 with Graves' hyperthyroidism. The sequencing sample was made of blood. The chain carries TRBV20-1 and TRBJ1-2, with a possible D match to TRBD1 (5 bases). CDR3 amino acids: CSALTGGVNYGYTF. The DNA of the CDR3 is TGCAGTGCTCTAACCGGGGGAGTAAACTATGGCTACACCTTC.